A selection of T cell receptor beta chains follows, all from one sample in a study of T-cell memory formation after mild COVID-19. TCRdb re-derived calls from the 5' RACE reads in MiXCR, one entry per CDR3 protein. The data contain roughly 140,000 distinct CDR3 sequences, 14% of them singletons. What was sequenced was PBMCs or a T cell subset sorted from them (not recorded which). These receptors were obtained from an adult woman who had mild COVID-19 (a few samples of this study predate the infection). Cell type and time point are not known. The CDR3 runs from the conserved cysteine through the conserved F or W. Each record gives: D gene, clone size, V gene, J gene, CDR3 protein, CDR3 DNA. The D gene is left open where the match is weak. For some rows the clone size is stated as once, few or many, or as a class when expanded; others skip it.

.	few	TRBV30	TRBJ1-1	CAWSFGNPSTEAFF	TGTGCCTGGAGTTTCGGGAACCCCAGCACTGAAGCTTTCTTT
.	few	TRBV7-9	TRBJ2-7	CASSSRAYTYEQYF	TGTGCCAGCAGCTCCCGGGCGTATACCTACGAGCAGTACTTC
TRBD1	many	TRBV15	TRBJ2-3	CATSLQGASTDTQYF	TGTGCCACCAGCCTACAGGGGGCTAGCACAGATACGCAGTATTTT
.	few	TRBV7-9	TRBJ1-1	CASSLSGLDTEAFF	TGTGCCAGCAGCTTATCCGGGCTCGACACTGAAGCTTTCTTT
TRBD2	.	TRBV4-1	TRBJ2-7	CASRGGLADEQYF	TGCGCCAGCCGCGGGGGACTAGCTGACGAGCAGTACTTC
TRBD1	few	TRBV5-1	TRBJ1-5	CASSLGGQGYQPQHF	TGCGCCAGCAGCTTGGGTGGACAGGGGTATCAGCCCCAGCATTTT
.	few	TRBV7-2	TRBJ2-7	CASSFPISLTTTYEQYF	TGTGCCAGCAGCTTTCCAATATCCCTTACGACGACCTACGAGCAGTACTTC
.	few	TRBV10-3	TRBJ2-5	CAISESFSSRRSGETQYF	TGTGCCATCAGTGAGTCGTTCTCTAGCCGCAGGTCAGGAGAGACCCAGTACTTC
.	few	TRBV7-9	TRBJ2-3	CASSLALGLADTQYF	TGTGCCAGCAGCTTAGCGCTAGGACTGGCAGATACGCAGTATTTT
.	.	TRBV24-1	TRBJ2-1	CATSDLFRGHNEQFF	TGTGCCACCAGTGATTTGTTTCGGGGACACAATGAGCAGTTCTTC
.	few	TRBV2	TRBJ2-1	CASSQGAEQFF	TGTGCCAGCAGCCAGGGTGCTGAGCAGTTCTTC
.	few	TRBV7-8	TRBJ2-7	CASSLALDRNYEQYF	TGTGCCAGCAGCTTAGCGTTAGACAGGAACTACGAGCAGTACTTC
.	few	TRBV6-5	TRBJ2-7	CASSYSPQGNTYEQYF	TGTGCCAGCAGTTACTCCCCACAGGGCAATACCTACGAGCAGTACTTC
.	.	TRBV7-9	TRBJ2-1	CASSWRTKSRNEQFF	TGTGCCAGCAGCTGGCGGACAAAAAGTAGGAATGAGCAGTTCTTC
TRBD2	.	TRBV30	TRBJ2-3	CAWIPSAGEVTDTQYF	TGTGCCTGGATACCGTCGGCGGGAGAGGTCACAGATACGCAGTATTTT
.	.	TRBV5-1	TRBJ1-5	CASSLGTGANQPQHF	TGCGCCAGCAGCTTGGGAACAGGCGCCAATCAGCCCCAGCATTTT
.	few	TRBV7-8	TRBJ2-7	CASTRKGLAYEQYF	TGTGCCAGCACCCGGAAGGGGCTCGCCTACGAGCAGTACTTC
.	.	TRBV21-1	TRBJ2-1	CASRGKKGGAKDNEQFF	TGTGCCAGCAGAGGAAAAAAGGGAGGGGCCAAGGACAATGAGCAGTTCTTC
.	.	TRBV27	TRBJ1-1	CASSLRAGPPEAFF	TGTGCCAGCAGTTTGCGGGCAGGGCCCCCTGAAGCTTTCTTT
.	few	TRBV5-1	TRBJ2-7	CASSTHRDGSYEQYF	TGCGCCAGCAGCACACACCGGGACGGCTCCTACGAGCAGTACTTC
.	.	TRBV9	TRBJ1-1	CASSVASGGHTEAFF	TGTGCCAGCAGCGTAGCTTCCGGGGGCCACACTGAAGCTTTCTTT
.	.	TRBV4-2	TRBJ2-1	CASRIGAEQFF	TGTGCCAGCAGAATCGGTGCTGAGCAGTTCTTC
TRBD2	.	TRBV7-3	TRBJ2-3	CASSLVTGGPDTQYF	TGTGCCAGCAGCTTAGTTACGGGAGGGCCAGATACGCAGTATTTT
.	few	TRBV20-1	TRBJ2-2	CSARGQFTGELFF	TGCAGTGCCCGAGGACAGTTCACCGGGGAGCTGTTTTTT
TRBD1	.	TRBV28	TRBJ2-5	CASSLLAWGQDQETQYF	TGTGCCAGCAGTTTATTGGCCTGGGGACAGGATCAAGAGACCCAGTACTTC
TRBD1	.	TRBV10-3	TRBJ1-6	CAISESGQVPNSPLHF	TGTGCCATCAGTGAGTCGGGACAGGTTCCTAATTCACCCCTCCACTTT
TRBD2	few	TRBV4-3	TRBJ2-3	CASSQDGLAGTTDTQYF	TGCGCCAGCAGCCAAGATGGGTTAGCGGGTACCACAGATACGCAGTATTTT
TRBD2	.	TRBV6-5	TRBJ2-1	CASSYSGSGSHNEQFF	TGTGCCAGCAGTTACTCGGGTAGCGGGAGTCACAATGAGCAGTTCTTC
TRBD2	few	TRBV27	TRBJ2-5	CASSLSGGAQETQYF	TGTGCCAGCAGTTTAAGCGGGGGGGCGCAAGAGACCCAGTACTTC
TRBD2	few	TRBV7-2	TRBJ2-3	CASSPPGLLAGDGDTQYF	TGTGCCAGCAGCCCTCCGGGGCTACTAGCGGGAGACGGTGATACGCAGTATTTT
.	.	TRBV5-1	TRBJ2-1	CASSLLWGEINEQFF	TGCGCCAGCAGCCTTTTATGGGGGGAAATCAATGAGCAGTTCTTC
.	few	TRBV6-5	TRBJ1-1	CASSYANTEAFF	TGTGCCAGCAGTTACGCGAACACTGAAGCTTTCTTT
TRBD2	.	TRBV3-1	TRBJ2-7	CASGSGTSGYEQYF	TGTGCCAGCGGGTCCGGGACTAGCGGCTACGAGCAGTACTTC
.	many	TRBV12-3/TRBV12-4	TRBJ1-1	CASTQSRENTEAFF	TGTGCCAGCACCCAAAGTAGGGAGAACACTGAAGCTTTCTTT
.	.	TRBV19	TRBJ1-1	CASSSAYRVMNTEAFF	TGTGCCAGTAGTTCCGCTTACAGGGTAATGAACACTGAAGCTTTCTTT
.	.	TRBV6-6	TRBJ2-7	CASSYSEGNEQYF	TGTGCCAGCAGTTACTCGGAGGGAAACGAGCAGTACTTC
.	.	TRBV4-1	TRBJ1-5	CASSQVGVSNQPQHF	TGCGCCAGCAGCCAAGTGGGGGTTAGCAATCAGCCCCAGCATTTT
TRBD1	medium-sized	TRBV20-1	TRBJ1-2	CSARVEDRVGYGYTF	TGCAGTGCTAGAGTAGAGGACAGGGTTGGATATGGCTACACCTTC
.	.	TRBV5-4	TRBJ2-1	CASRPKGSYNEQFF	TGTGCCAGCAGACCAAAGGGCTCCTACAATGAGCAGTTCTTC
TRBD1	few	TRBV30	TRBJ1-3	CAWDRGLGGNTIYF	TGTGCCTGGGACAGGGGGCTTGGGGGAAACACCATATATTTT
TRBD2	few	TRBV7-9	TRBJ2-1	CASSLGGRLGEQFF	TGTGCCAGCAGCTTAGGCGGGAGGCTCGGTGAGCAGTTCTTC
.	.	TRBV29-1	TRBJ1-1	CSVDGFDTEAFF	TGCAGCGTTGATGGATTTGACACTGAAGCTTTCTTT
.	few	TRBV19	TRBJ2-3	CASSISYRTDTQYF	TGTGCCAGTAGTATATCGTACCGCACAGATACGCAGTATTTT
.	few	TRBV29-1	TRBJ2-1	CSVESGRVGEQFF	TGCAGCGTTGAGTCTGGCAGGGTTGGGGAGCAGTTCTTC
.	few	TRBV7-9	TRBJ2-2	CASSRDSPTGELFF	TGTGCCAGCAGCCGAGACAGCCCCACCGGGGAGCTGTTTTTT
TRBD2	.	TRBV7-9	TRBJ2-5	CASSSLRGASRETQYF	TGTGCCAGCAGCTCATTGCGGGGGGCCTCTCGGGAGACCCAGTACTTC
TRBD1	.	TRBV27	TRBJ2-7	CASSLPPWTGGEQYF	TGTGCCAGCAGTCTACCACCATGGACAGGGGGCGAGCAGTACTTC
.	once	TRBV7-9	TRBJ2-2	CASSNTGITGELFF	TGTGCCAGCAGCAATACAGGGATAACCGGGGAGCTGTTTTTT